Listed below are T cell receptor beta chains from one sample, sequenced in a study of T cell changes during pregnancy in multiple sclerosis. Libraries were prepared by immunoSEQ multiplex PCR; TCRdb keeps only in-frame clonotypes and omits some of them. The profile shows around 100,000 clones, 80% to 95% of them singletons. The sample here was peripheral blood, taken after pregnancy. These receptor sequences come from a female donor with multiple sclerosis, enrolled in a pregnancy study. Both conserved end residues are part of each CDR3. A D gene is named only where the DNA matches it firmly. Clone size is not always given. Where it is, it says once, few, many or a class for expanded clones.

V gene: TRBV30; clone size: NA; J gene: TRBJ1-1; D gene: NA; CDR3 protein: CAWRIQGNTEAFF; CDR3 DNA: TGTGCCTGGAGGATTCAGGGGAACACTGAAGCTTTCTTT
V gene: TRBV6-1; clone size: NA; J gene: TRBJ2-5; D gene: TRBD1; CDR3 protein: CASTRTGRETQYF; CDR3 DNA: TGTGCCAGCACGAGGACAGGAAGAGAGACCCAGTACTTC
V gene: TRBV6-1; clone size: NA; J gene: TRBJ1-4; D gene: TRBD1; CDR3 protein: CASRDRGFDEKLFF; CDR3 DNA: TGTGCCAGCAGAGACAGGGGATTCGATGAAAAACTGTTTTTT
V gene: TRBV6-5; clone size: NA; J gene: TRBJ1-6; D gene: NA; CDR3 protein: CASSGTYNSPLHF; CDR3 DNA: TGTGCCAGTAGCGGGACCTATAATTCACCCCTCCACTTT
V gene: TRBV6-5; clone size: NA; J gene: TRBJ1-2; D gene: NA; CDR3 protein: CASSQATVRGYTF; CDR3 DNA: TGTGCCAGCAGTCAAGCGACAGTTCGGGGCTACACCTTC
V gene: TRBV5-4; clone size: NA; J gene: TRBJ1-6; D gene: NA; CDR3 protein: CASSRREGDASPLHF; CDR3 DNA: TGTGCCAGCAGCCGACGTGAAGGGGATGCATCACCCCTCCACTTT
V gene: TRBV21-1; clone size: NA; J gene: TRBJ1-6; D gene: NA; CDR3 protein: CASSKARLWAGDSPLHF; CDR3 DNA: TGTGCCAGCAGCAAAGCGCGTTTGTGGGCAGGCGATTCACCCCTCCACTTT
V gene: TRBV6-6; clone size: NA; J gene: TRBJ2-1; D gene: TRBD2; CDR3 protein: CASSEAGGYSEQFF; CDR3 DNA: TGTGCCAGCAGCGAGGCGGGAGGTTACTCTGAGCAGTTCTTC
V gene: TRBV18; clone size: NA; J gene: TRBJ1-1; D gene: NA; CDR3 protein: CASSPDWGAEAFF; CDR3 DNA: TGTGCCAGCTCACCAGACTGGGGCGCGGAAGCTTTCTTT
V gene: TRBV11-3; clone size: NA; J gene: TRBJ2-1; D gene: TRBD2; CDR3 protein: CASSLGEGTRSSYNEQFF; CDR3 DNA: TGTGCCAGCAGCTTAGGGGAGGGTACCCGGAGCTCCTACAATGAGCAGTTCTTC
V gene: TRBV7-3; clone size: NA; J gene: TRBJ2-2; D gene: TRBD2; CDR3 protein: CASRTSGNTGELFF; CDR3 DNA: TGTGCCAGCAGAACTAGCGGTAACACCGGGGAGCTGTTTTTT
V gene: TRBV7-9; clone size: NA; J gene: TRBJ2-5; D gene: NA; CDR3 protein: CASGEGVRETQYF; CDR3 DNA: TGTGCCAGCGGAGAGGGGGTCCGGGAGACCCAGTACTTC
V gene: TRBV19; clone size: NA; J gene: TRBJ1-6; D gene: NA; CDR3 protein: CASSTPGGNSPLHF; CDR3 DNA: TGTGCCAGTAGTACTCCGGGAGGAAATTCACCCCTCCACTTT
V gene: TRBV27; clone size: NA; J gene: TRBJ1-5; D gene: NA; CDR3 protein: CASSNNGGRAQPQHF; CDR3 DNA: TGTGCCAGCAGCAATAACGGGGGGAGGGCTCAGCCCCAGCATTTT
V gene: TRBV11-2; clone size: NA; J gene: TRBJ2-7; D gene: NA; CDR3 protein: CASSRGSYEQYF; CDR3 DNA: TGTGCCAGCAGCAGAGGGTCCTACGAGCAGTACTTC
V gene: TRBV5-1; clone size: NA; J gene: TRBJ1-4; D gene: TRBD1; CDR3 protein: CASSRVDRATNEKLFF; CDR3 DNA: TGCGCCAGCAGCAGGGTTGACAGGGCAACTAATGAAAAACTGTTTTTT
V gene: TRBV5-4; clone size: once; J gene: TRBJ2-7; D gene: TRBD1; CDR3 protein: CASSLRDRGYYEQYF; CDR3 DNA: TGTGCCAGCAGCTTGCGGGACAGGGGGTACTACGAGCAGTACTTC
V gene: TRBV19; clone size: NA; J gene: TRBJ1-2; D gene: TRBD1; CDR3 protein: CASSIPGGAPEGYTF; CDR3 DNA: TGTGCCAGTAGTATCCCAGGGGGTGCGCCTGAGGGCTACACCTTC
V gene: TRBV19; clone size: NA; J gene: TRBJ1-5; D gene: TRBD1; CDR3 protein: CASSIFSGQRNQPQHF; CDR3 DNA: TGTGCCAGTAGTATTTTCTCGGGACAGCGCAATCAGCCCCAGCATTTT
V gene: TRBV5-4; clone size: NA; J gene: TRBJ2-7; D gene: NA; CDR3 protein: CASSLGPGLYF; CDR3 DNA: TGTGCCAGCAGCTTGGGGCCAGGGTTGTACTTC
V gene: TRBV9; clone size: NA; J gene: TRBJ1-2; D gene: TRBD1; CDR3 protein: CASSALDRGNGYTF; CDR3 DNA: TGTGCCAGCAGCGCCTTGGACAGGGGGAATGGCTACACCTTC
V gene: TRBV4-2; clone size: NA; J gene: TRBJ2-5; D gene: TRBD2; CDR3 protein: CASSQVSGRAETQYF; CDR3 DNA: TGTGCCAGCAGCCAAGTTAGCGGGAGGGCGGAGACCCAGTACTTC
V gene: TRBV7-9; clone size: NA; J gene: TRBJ2-5; D gene: NA; CDR3 protein: CASSPRVAEQETQYF; CDR3 DNA: TGTGCCAGCAGCCCCCGGGTAGCGGAACAAGAGACCCAGTACTTC
V gene: TRBV19; clone size: NA; J gene: TRBJ1-6; D gene: TRBD1; CDR3 protein: CASRKRQGASASPLHF; CDR3 DNA: TGTGCCAGTAGAAAAAGACAGGGGGCATCTGCTTCACCCCTCCACTTT
V gene: TRBV5-1; clone size: once; J gene: TRBJ2-7; D gene: TRBD1; CDR3 protein: CASSLWTGEGYEQYF; CDR3 DNA: TGCGCCAGCAGCTTGTGGACAGGGGAAGGCTACGAGCAGTACTTC
V gene: TRBV7-2; clone size: NA; J gene: TRBJ1-5; D gene: TRBD1; CDR3 protein: CASSLFYGGQATSNQPQHF; CDR3 DNA: TGTGCCAGCAGCTTATTCTACGGTGGACAGGCAACTAGCAATCAGCCCCAGCATTTT
V gene: TRBV7-2; clone size: NA; J gene: TRBJ2-2; D gene: TRBD1; CDR3 protein: CASSLGAGGNTGELFF; CDR3 DNA: TGTGCCAGCAGCTTAGGGGCAGGGGGGAACACCGGGGAGCTGTTTTTT
V gene: TRBV27; clone size: NA; J gene: TRBJ2-6; D gene: TRBD2; CDR3 protein: CASSLAGAGANVLTF; CDR3 DNA: TGTGCCAGCAGTTTAGCGGGGGCTGGGGCCAACGTCCTGACTTTC
V gene: TRBV21-1; clone size: NA; J gene: TRBJ1-1; D gene: NA; CDR3 protein: CASSKVDRGNTEAFF; CDR3 DNA: TGTGCCAGCAGCAAAGTGGACAGGGGTAACACTGAAGCTTTCTTT
V gene: TRBV19; clone size: NA; J gene: TRBJ1-5; D gene: TRBD1; CDR3 protein: CASSIVGTARLYSNQPQHF; CDR3 DNA: TGTGCCAGTAGTATAGTAGGGACAGCGCGCTTATATAGCAATCAGCCCCAGCATTTT
V gene: TRBV29-1; clone size: NA; J gene: TRBJ2-5; D gene: TRBD2; CDR3 protein: CSVTGTSRETQYF; CDR3 DNA: TGCAGCGTCACCGGGACTAGTAGAGAGACCCAGTACTTC
V gene: TRBV9; clone size: NA; J gene: TRBJ1-6; D gene: NA; CDR3 protein: CASSVGDYRDSPLHF; CDR3 DNA: TGTGCCAGCAGCGTAGGGGACTACCGGGATTCACCCCTCCACTTT
V gene: TRBV30; clone size: NA; J gene: TRBJ1-4; D gene: NA; CDR3 protein: CASGDEKLFF; CDR3 DNA: TGTGCCTCGGGGGATGAAAAACTGTTTTTT
V gene: TRBV19; clone size: few; J gene: TRBJ1-1; D gene: TRBD1; CDR3 protein: CANYRGLNTEAFF; CDR3 DNA: TGTGCCAATTACAGGGGCCTGAACACTGAAGCTTTCTTT
V gene: TRBV19; clone size: NA; J gene: TRBJ1-1; D gene: NA; CDR3 protein: CATSQDSMNTEAFF; CDR3 DNA: TGTGCCACCTCACAGGACAGCATGAACACTGAAGCTTTCTTT
V gene: TRBV11-2; clone size: NA; J gene: TRBJ2-7; D gene: NA; CDR3 protein: CASSSFRQSSYEQYF; CDR3 DNA: TGTGCCAGCAGCTCCTTCCGACAGAGCTCCTACGAGCAGTACTTC
V gene: TRBV30; clone size: NA; J gene: TRBJ1-1; D gene: TRBD1; CDR3 protein: CAWRSVTGGAEAFF; CDR3 DNA: TGTGCCTGGAGAAGTGTAACAGGGGGAGCTGAAGCTTTCTTT
V gene: TRBV2; clone size: NA; J gene: TRBJ2-1; D gene: TRBD2; CDR3 protein: CASSPGLAGDEQFF; CDR3 DNA: TGTGCCAGCAGCCCCGGACTAGCGGGGGATGAGCAGTTCTTC
V gene: TRBV7-2; clone size: NA; J gene: TRBJ2-1; D gene: TRBD2; CDR3 protein: CASSLRRGVERGGEQFF; CDR3 DNA: TGTGCCAGCAGCTTACGCCGCGGGGTGGAGCGGGGGGGGGAGCAGTTCTTC
V gene: TRBV30; clone size: NA; J gene: TRBJ1-1; D gene: NA; CDR3 protein: CAWNRRENTEAFF; CDR3 DNA: TGTGCCTGGAACCGCAGGGAAAACACTGAAGCTTTCTTT
V gene: TRBV6-5; clone size: NA; J gene: TRBJ1-2; D gene: NA; CDR3 protein: CASTLTGYGYTF; CDR3 DNA: TGTGCCAGCACCCTTACTGGTTATGGCTACACCTTC
V gene: TRBV19; clone size: NA; J gene: TRBJ2-2; D gene: TRBD2; CDR3 protein: CASSIVAGYTGELFF; CDR3 DNA: TGTGCCAGTAGTATCGTAGCGGGATACACCGGGGAGCTGTTTTTT
V gene: TRBV9; clone size: NA; J gene: TRBJ2-7; D gene: TRBD2; CDR3 protein: CASSEGAGGPYEQYF; CDR3 DNA: TGTGCCAGCAGCGAGGGAGCGGGGGGGCCCTACGAGCAGTACTTC
V gene: TRBV9; clone size: NA; J gene: TRBJ1-3; D gene: NA; CDR3 protein: CASSVSDSAGNTIYF; CDR3 DNA: TGTGCCAGCAGCGTATCTGACAGCGCTGGAAACACCATATATTTT
V gene: TRBV14; clone size: NA; J gene: TRBJ1-6; D gene: TRBD1; CDR3 protein: CASSQRTGRNSPLHF; CDR3 DNA: TGTGCCAGCAGCCAAAGGACAGGGCGGAATTCACCCCTCCACTTT
V gene: TRBV13; clone size: NA; J gene: TRBJ2-5; D gene: TRBD1; CDR3 protein: CASSPSGTGGFVKTQYF; CDR3 DNA: TGTGCCAGCAGCCCCTCCGGGACAGGGGGCTTTGTAAAGACCCAGTACTTC
V gene: TRBV7-6; clone size: NA; J gene: TRBJ2-5; D gene: NA; CDR3 protein: CASSSNTGAGPGETQYF; CDR3 DNA: TGTGCCAGCAGCTCTAATACGGGAGCGGGCCCAGGAGAGACCCAGTACTTC
V gene: TRBV30; clone size: NA; J gene: TRBJ2-2; D gene: TRBD2; CDR3 protein: CAWSKGSGRAWTGELFF; CDR3 DNA: TGTGCCTGGAGTAAGGGTAGCGGGAGGGCTTGGACCGGGGAGCTGTTTTTT
V gene: TRBV7-6; clone size: NA; J gene: TRBJ2-7; D gene: TRBD2; CDR3 protein: CASSLGPLAGGSYEQYF; CDR3 DNA: TGTGCCAGCAGCTTAGGGCCCCTAGCGGGAGGTTCCTACGAGCAGTACTTC
V gene: TRBV9; clone size: NA; J gene: TRBJ2-1; D gene: TRBD2; CDR3 protein: CASSDGTSGNSQFF; CDR3 DNA: TGTGCCAGCAGCGACGGGACTAGCGGGAATTCACAGTTCTTC
V gene: TRBV5-1; clone size: NA; J gene: TRBJ2-1; D gene: TRBD2; CDR3 protein: CASSLFSGNYNEQFF; CDR3 DNA: TGCGCCAGCAGCTTGTTCAGCGGGAACTACAATGAGCAGTTCTTC
V gene: TRBV15; clone size: NA; J gene: TRBJ2-7; D gene: NA; CDR3 protein: CATSGDTFRGPLREQYF; CDR3 DNA: TGTGCCACCAGCGGGGACACCTTTCGGGGACCATTGCGGGAGCAGTACTTC
V gene: TRBV9; clone size: NA; J gene: TRBJ1-2; D gene: TRBD1; CDR3 protein: CASSVTGARYGYTF; CDR3 DNA: TGTGCCAGCAGCGTAACAGGGGCTCGCTATGGCTACACCTTC
V gene: TRBV11-3; clone size: once; J gene: TRBJ1-6; D gene: TRBD1; CDR3 protein: CASSSRQGSYNSPLHF; CDR3 DNA: TGTGCCAGCAGCTCTCGACAGGGCTCCTATAATTCACCCCTCCACTTT
V gene: TRBV6-5; clone size: NA; J gene: TRBJ2-7; D gene: TRBD2; CDR3 protein: CASRPGLAEIYEQYF; CDR3 DNA: TGTGCCAGCAGACCTGGACTAGCGGAAATCTACGAGCAGTACTTC
V gene: TRBV7-3; clone size: NA; J gene: TRBJ1-1; D gene: NA; CDR3 protein: CASSLKGEATEAFF; CDR3 DNA: TGTGCCAGCAGCTTAAAAGGGGAGGCCACTGAAGCTTTCTTT
V gene: TRBV5-1; clone size: NA; J gene: TRBJ2-7; D gene: TRBD2; CDR3 protein: CASSFGTSGSYEQYF; CDR3 DNA: TGCGCCAGCAGCTTCGGGACTAGCGGGTCCTACGAGCAGTACTTC
V gene: TRBV4-1; clone size: NA; J gene: TRBJ2-7; D gene: NA; CDR3 protein: CASSQAYGSAYEQYF; CDR3 DNA: TGCGCCAGCAGCCAAGCGTACGGTTCGGCCTACGAGCAGTACTTC
V gene: TRBV5-1; clone size: NA; J gene: TRBJ2-3; D gene: NA; CDR3 protein: CASSLDTGLDTQYF; CDR3 DNA: TGCGCCAGCAGCTTGGATACCGGTTTGGATACGCAGTATTTT
V gene: TRBV4-2; clone size: NA; J gene: TRBJ1-2; D gene: NA; CDR3 protein: CASSQGTRGYTF; CDR3 DNA: TGTGCCAGCAGCCAAGGGACTCGTGGCTACACCTTC